This passage covers 10 T cell receptor beta chains from one sample sequenced in a study of memory CD4+ T cells and cytomegalovirus serostatus. Produced via immunoSEQ multiplex PCR; TCRdb's table is partial and in-frame only. In the table there are 85,000 to 100,000 clones, roughly 80% of which are singletons. The sort gate was single viable CD3+CD4+CD8-CD45RO+ cells for memory CD4+ T cells. The material sequenced was memory CD4+ T cells from blood. The source is an adult in good health and CMV-seropositive.

The chain links TRBV6-4 to TRBJ2-2; D possibly corresponds to TRBD2 (5 bases). CDR1 is MRHNA, CDR2 SNTAGT, per germline. Deletions cut 4 bases from V and 4 bases from J, with 10 bases between. CDR3 length: 14 residues. CDR3 sequence: CASSVGGRTGELFF. DNA of the CDR3: TGTGCCAGCAGTGTCGGCGGGCGCACCGGGGAGCTGTTTTTT.

This clone was counted a single time. V usage is TRBV10-2 and J usage is TRBJ2-7, with unresolved D. CDR1 is WSHSY and CDR2 is SAAADI in the germline V gene. This CDR3 has 12 residues. The ends were cut back, 2 bases at V and 6 bases at J, with 8 bases in the middle. The CDR3 loop reads CASSESDREQYF. The CDR3 DNA sequence: TGCGCCAGCAGTGAGAGCGACCGCGAGCAGTACTTC.

This clone was picked up a small number of times. The chain joins TRBV9 to TRBJ2-1; D possibly corresponds to TRBD2 (6 bases). Between the trimmed V and J ends, which lost 4 bases and 8 bases, there was a span of 19 bases. The V gene's germline CDR1 is SGDLS and CDR2 YYNGEE. The CDR3 extends over 15 amino acids. CDR3 sequence (DNA): TGTGCCAGCAGCACGGGACTCCAATCTATCCATGAGCAGTTCTTC. Protein product: CASSTGLQSIHEQFF.

This clone was counted a few times. At one of its ends the junction is not consistent with the germline gene, which may arise from a read error. The chain is built from TRBV7-7 and TRBJ2-5; 7 bases map to TRBD1. Germline V gives CDR1 SSHAT, CDR2 FNYEAQ (reference sequence). This CDR3 is built from 14 residues. The CDR3 DNA follows: TGTGCTAGCAGCTTAGGGGGACAGCAAGAGACCCAGTACTTC. Translating gives CASSLGGQQETQYF.

This clone was picked up a small number of times. The rearrangement links TRBV18 to TRBJ2-5; TRBD1 matches 7 bases. Germline V lookup: CDR1 KGHSH, CDR2 LQKENI. With V trimmed by 2 bases and J by 2 bases, 5 bases remained unmatched. The CDR3 is 15 residues long. CDR3 residues: CASSPATGIQETQYF. The DNA for the CDR3 is TGTGCCAGCTCACCAGCGACAGGGATTCAAGAGACCCAGTACTTC.

The genes are TRBV7-6 and TRBJ2-2, with TRBD2 matching over 10 bases. Germline values: CDR1 SGHVS, CDR2 FNYEAQ. The V segment lost 6 bases and the J segment 4 bases; nucleotides outside the gene matches: 5. This CDR3 is 15 amino acids long. The CDR3 DNA sequence: TGTGCCAGCAGGCAACTAGCGGGGAGCACCGGGGAGCTGTTTTTT. It is translated as CASRQLAGSTGELFF.

The chain has TRBV4-2 and TRBJ2-7; 9 bases are shared with TRBD1. This CDR3 has 14 residues. V was clipped by 6 bases and J by 3 bases; unmatched bases: 6. The germline gives CDR1 LGHNA, CDR2 YNFKEQ. The CDR3 nucleotides are TGTGCCAGCAGGGGGACAGGGCGGGGCTACGAGCAGTACTTC. Protein: CASRGTGRGYEQYF.

J is TRBJ1-1 and V is TRBV6-5, with D hard to call. This CDR3 is built from 15 residues. Germline V CDR1 and CDR2: MNHEY, SVGAGI. Trimming stripped 4 bases from V and 1 base from J, with 13 bases between. The CDR3 region has the DNA TGTGCCAGCAGTTCCCCGGAACGACAGAACACTGAAGCTTTCTTT. Translation: CASSSPERQNTEAFF.

The chain carries TRBV4-2 and TRBJ1-1; TRBD1 might be the D (5 bases). The germline gives CDR1 LGHNA, CDR2 YNFKEQ. Trimming took off 0 bases at V and 5 bases at J, with 10 bases between the two ends. This CDR3 is 14 amino acids long. The CDR3 sequence: CASSQDSGGTEAFF. CDR3 DNA sequence: TGTGCCAGCAGCCAAGATTCGGGGGGGACTGAAGCTTTCTTT.

This clone has just one count. V and J are TRBV5-1 and TRBJ1-1, with a weak D call TRBD1 (6 bases). V dropped 4 bases and J dropped 2 bases, with 21 bases sitting between them. The CDR3 extends over 17 amino acids. Germline V gene sequence: CDR1 SGHRS, CDR2 YFSETQ. The CDR3 DNA is TGCGCCAGCAGCCCTTCGACAGGTCCCGCTACTAACACTGAAGCTTTCTTT. Its translation: CASSPSTGPATNTEAFF.